Listed below are T cell receptor beta chains from one sample, sequenced in a study of beta chain features in type 1 diabetes. Generated by immunoSEQ multiplex PCR, the TCRdb table keeps only in-frame clones and is missing some. Of 450,000 to 550,000 clones in the sample, over 25% were seen once. Material: naive CD4+ T cells from blood. These receptors all stem from a man aged 18 to 30 in good health. Each CDR3 is given with its conserved first and last residue.

V gene: TRBV28
CDR3 protein: CASSFSRLAGVDEQFF

V gene: TRBV27
CDR3 protein: CASTRSPGQSYEQYF

V gene: TRBV6-1
CDR3 protein: CASSEHSSPGRNF

V gene: TRBV28
CDR3 protein: CASRYHGTGNYEQYF

V gene: TRBV19
CDR3 protein: CASSNADTQYF

V gene: TRBV5-8
CDR3 protein: CASSLQGARTDTQYF

V gene: TRBV7-3
CDR3 protein: CASSLAGQEQYF

V gene: TRBV18
CDR3 protein: CASSPDVGGYTF

V gene: TRBV5-1
CDR3 protein: CASNPRGGSTDTQYF

V gene: TRBV7-2
CDR3 protein: CASSIQGSGDEQYF

V gene: TRBV7-6
CDR3 protein: CASSSTSGYEQYF

V gene: TRBV25-1
CDR3 protein: CASSERGNANEQFF

V gene: TRBV5-6
CDR3 protein: CASSTLQVGFFDEQFF

V gene: TRBV4-3
CDR3 protein: CASSPGLSSGNTIYF

V gene: TRBV30
CDR3 protein: CAWTGAYEQYF

V gene: TRBV11-2
CDR3 protein: CASSFDRVPDTQYF

V gene: TRBV7-9
CDR3 protein: CASSWMTGGAGYGYTF

V gene: TRBV5-1
CDR3 protein: CASSELVPDTQYF

V gene: TRBV7-2
CDR3 protein: CASSLGYPGELFF

V gene: TRBV11-1
CDR3 protein: CASSLAMAAGPYEQYF

V gene: TRBV30
CDR3 protein: CARNAGFTDTQYF

V gene: TRBV14
CDR3 protein: CASSQVGGDTSAEQFF

V gene: TRBV4-3
CDR3 protein: CASSQDRAPSNTDTQYF